Listed here are 32 T cell receptor beta chains from one sample, sequenced in a study of OX40 agonist ivuxolimab in advanced cancers. The method was immunoSEQ multiplex PCR; TCRdb's version includes in-frame clones alone and lacks a portion of them. The sample records some 25,000 clones, approximately 79% being singletons. The input for sequencing was CD4+ or CD8+ T cells sorted from blood, taken in a trial of the OX40 agonist ivuxolimab. Receptors originate from an adult with an advanced solid tumor such as melanoma, head and neck, liver or kidney cancer.

The table lists this clone with a count of one. Here the CDR3 reads CASSVVTGGELFF. CDR3 nucleotides: TGTGCCAGCAGCGTAGTTACGGGCGGGGAGCTGTTTTTT. The J gene is TRBJ2-2, the V gene TRBV9, with unresolved D. Looked up from germline, CDR1 is SGDLS and CDR2 is YYNGEE. The CDR3 is 13 amino acids. The V end lost 0 bases, the J end lost 7 bases, and 7 bases lay between the germline ends.

The J gene is TRBJ1-4, the V gene TRBV7-9, with TRBD1 matching 8 bases. Germline CDR1 is SEHNR and CDR2 is FQNEAQ (reference sequence). After removal of 5 bases from V and 4 bases from J, the junction contained 3 bases not matched to a gene. The CDR3 covers 14 residues. The CDR3 sequence: CASSAGQVNEKLFF. CDR3 DNA sequence: TGTGCCAGCAGCGCGGGACAGGTTAATGAAAAACTGTTTTTT.

The chain recombines TRBV7-6 with TRBJ2-7; perhaps D is TRBD1 or TRBD2 (5 bases each). The length of the CDR3 is 15 residues. Trimming took off 3 bases at V and 3 bases at J, with 15 bases between the two ends. Germline V gives CDR1 SGHVS, CDR2 FNYEAQ. The CDR3 is CASSLAPGTYYEQYF. The CDR3 region has the DNA TGTGCCAGCAGCTTGGCCCCCGGGACGTACTACGAGCAGTACTTC.

The chain employs TRBV11-2 and TRBJ1-5, with D unresolved. CDR3 length: 15 residues. The V gene lost 6 bases and the J gene lost 0 bases, with 12 bases spanning the gap. The germline V gene has CDR1 SGHAT and CDR2 FQNNGV. The CDR3 DNA reads TGTGCCAGCAGTCAGACTGAGGTTAGCAATCAGCCCCAGCATTTT. Amino acid sequence: CASSQTEVSNQPQHF.

Notes on this clone: Different DNA sequences within this sample yield the same CDR3. This chain connects TRBV5-1 to TRBJ1-6, with D possibly being TRBD1 (6 bases). V was trimmed by 4 bases and J by 5 bases, leaving 13 bases between them. The CDR3 consists of 15 residues. Germline CDR1 is SGHRS and CDR2 is YFSETQ. The DNA for the CDR3 is TGCGCCAGCAGCCTGGAGGGGGGCGATAATTCACCCCTCCACTTT. It translates to CASSLEGGDNSPLHF.

CDR3 DNA sequence: TGTGCCAGCAGCCTACAGGGGTTTGGTTTCGAGCAGTACTTC. Its translation: CASSLQGFGFEQYF. The rearrangement links TRBV9 to TRBJ2-7, with 7 positions matching TRBD1. Germline V gives CDR1 SGDLS, CDR2 YYNGEE. Trimming took 4 bases from V and 6 from J; bases not matched to a gene: 10. CDR3 length: 14 residues. The variable domain in full, completed from reference TRBV9 and TRBJ2-7, reads DSGVTQTPKHLITATGQRVTLRCSPRSGDLSVYWYQQSLDQGLQFLIQYYNGEERAKGNILERFSAQQFPDLHSELNLSSLELGDSALYFCASSLQGFGFEQYFGPGTRLTVT.

This clone has more than one count but fewer than ten. The V call is TRBV29-1, the J call TRBJ2-5; no definite D call. V lost 3 bases to trimming and J lost 0 bases, with 8 bases between them. Germline V gene data show CDR1 as SQVTM and CDR2 as ANQGSEA. The CDR3 length is 13 residues. The DNA for the CDR3 is TGCAGCGTTGAGACAACGTACCAAGAGACCCAGTACTTC. Translated, it gives CSVETTYQETQYF.

The chain employs TRBV4-1 and TRBJ1-1; a possible D gene is TRBD1 (5 bases). This CDR3 contains 14 residues. V lost 4 bases, J lost 0 bases, and 9 bases lay in between. Germline V gene lookup returns CDR1 MGHRA and CDR2 YSYEKL. The CDR3 DNA is TGCGCCAGCAGCCCGACAGCTATGAACACTGAAGCTTTCTTT. Translation gives CASSPTAMNTEAFF.

V is TRBV2 and J is TRBJ2-3; 7 nucleotides line up with TRBD2. Germline V gene sequence: CDR1 SNHLY, CDR2 FYNNEI. The CDR3 runs to 15 residues. V lost 2 bases, J lost 2 bases, and 4 bases stayed unmatched. This CDR3 is CASSELRGDTDTQYF. The DNA of the CDR3 is TGTGCCAGCAGTGAATTACGGGGGGACACAGATACGCAGTATTTT.

The chain links TRBV5-1 to TRBJ2-2; D is ambiguous. This CDR3 is built from 12 residues. Trimming stripped 3 bases from V and 1 base from J, with 1 base between. In germline, CDR1 is SGHRS, CDR2 YFSETQ. The CDR3 here is CASSWNTGELFF. The CDR3 DNA reads TGCGCCAGCAGCTGGAACACCGGGGAGCTGTTTTTT.

The chain combines TRBV11-2 with TRBJ2-2; D is ambiguous. V lost 1 base to trimming and J lost 5 bases, with 2 bases between them. This CDR3 has 12 amino acids. Germline V gene lookup returns CDR1 SGHAT and CDR2 FQNNGV. CDR3 loop: CASSLGTGELFF. The DNA for the CDR3 is TGTGCCAGCAGCTTAGGTACCGGGGAGCTGTTTTTT.

The CDR3 nucleotides read TGCGCCAGCAGCCAAGTTCGGACAGGTACGAACACTGAAGCTTTCTTT. It yields the protein CASSQVRTGTNTEAFF. The chain uses TRBV4-1 and TRBJ1-1, with TRBD1 matching over 7 bases. V dropped 1 base and J dropped 1; count of bases not matched to a gene: 6. Per germline, CDR1 MGHRA and CDR2 YSYEKL. The CDR3 covers 16 residues.

The chain carries TRBV9 and TRBJ2-7, with TRBD2 matching 9 bases. The CDR3 has 14 amino acids. The V and J ends lost 3 bases and 3 bases, in that order; junction bases with no gene match: 4. The germline CDR1 and CDR2 sequences are SGDLS and YYNGEE. The CDR3 coding sequence is TGTGCCAGCAGCGAATATAGCGGGAGCTACGAGCAGTACTTC. Translation: CASSEYSGSYEQYF. The whole variable domain, filled in from reference TRBV9 and TRBJ2-7, reads DSGVTQTPKHLITATGQRVTLRCSPRSGDLSVYWYQQSLDQGLQFLIQYYNGEERAKGNILERFSAQQFPDLHSELNLSSLELGDSALYFCASSEYSGSYEQYFGPGTRLTVT.

This clone showed up just a few times. J is TRBJ1-1 and V is TRBV7-9; D is ambiguous. V dropped 6 bases and J dropped 0 bases, with 8 bases sitting between them. This CDR3 is 13 amino acids long. Germline V lookup: CDR1 SEHNR, CDR2 FQNEAQ (reference sequence). The CDR3 loop is CASRRILNTEAFF. The CDR3 coding sequence is TGTGCCAGCAGAAGGATACTGAACACTGAAGCTTTCTTT.

This sequence joins TRBV7-2 and TRBJ1-3, with D unresolved. The germline gives CDR1 SGHTA, CDR2 FQGNSA. There are 12 residues in the CDR3. V gave up 1 base and J gave up 12 bases, with 10 bases separating them. The CDR3 nucleotides are TGTGCCAGCAGCTTAGGGTCTCGCCACATATATTTT. It is translated as CASSLGSRHIYF. Looking up the rest from reference TRBV7-2 and TRBJ1-3 gives the full variable domain: GAGVSQSPSNKVTEKGKDVELRCDPISGHTALYWYRQSLGQGLEFLIYFQGNSAPDKSGLPSDRFSAERTGGSVSTLTIQRTQQEDSAVYLCASSLGSRHIYFGEGSWLTVV.

The rearrangement links TRBV25-1 to TRBJ2-7, with 8 bases identical to TRBD1. The CDR3 has 11 amino acids. CDR1 MGHDK and CDR2 SYGVNS come from the germline V gene. J gave up 3 bases and V 10 bases, and 2 bases lay outside the gene matches. The DNA for the CDR3 is TGTGCCATCGGACAGGGCTACGAGCAGTACTTC. This codes for CAIGQGYEQYF.

V gene TRBV19 combines with J gene TRBJ2-7; the D call may be TRBD1 or TRBD2 (5 bases each). The germline V gene encodes CDR1 LNHDA and CDR2 SQIVND (reference sequence). V lost 6 bases and J lost 2, with 17 bases in between. CDR3 length equals 15 residues. CDR3 region: CASSPGWGSTYEQYF. CDR3 in DNA: TGTGCCAGTAGCCCGGGGTGGGGGTCCACCTACGAGCAGTACTTC.

By frequency in the sample, this clone is large. The chain has TRBV5-8 and TRBJ1-5, with 7 positions matching TRBD1. V lost 2 bases and J lost 0; bases outside the gene matches: 2. Germline assignment: CDR1 SGHTS and CDR2 YDEGEE. The CDR3 consists of 15 residues. The CDR3, as DNA: TGTGCCAGCAGCTTACAGGGGAATAGCAATCAGCCCCAGCATTTT. Protein sequence: CASSLQGNSNQPQHF.

The gene calls are TRBV5-5 and TRBJ2-3; D unclear. Trimming took off 4 bases at V and 0 bases at J, with 12 bases between the two ends. Germline V CDR1 and CDR2: SGHKS, YYEKEE (reference sequence). This CDR3 contains 15 residues. The chain's CDR3 is CASSPAPRSTDTQYF. The CDR3 DNA follows: TGTGCCAGCAGCCCCGCTCCCAGGAGCACAGATACGCAGTATTTT.

The chain recombines TRBV19 with TRBJ2-3; D is unclear. Trimming pared 3 bases from V and 5 bases from J, leaving 15 bases between. CDR3 length equals 15 residues. Germline CDR1 is LNHDA and CDR2 is SQIVND (reference sequence). The CDR3 DNA reads TGTGCCAGTAGTATCTTCGCGGACGCCCGAGATACGCAGTATTTT. Translating gives CASSIFADARDTQYF.

This clone is labeled medium-sized. The V call is TRBV7-2, the J call TRBJ2-2; D perhaps matches TRBD2 (5 bases). Germline assignment: CDR1 SGHTA and CDR2 FQGNSA. V lost 5 bases and J 5 bases, leaving 18 bases between the germline ends. This CDR3 region has 16 residues. The CDR3 DNA is TGTGCCAGCAGCCCTCTAGCAGGAGGTGGAACCGGGGAGCTGTTTTTT. Protein: CASSPLAGGGTGELFF.

The chain uses TRBV19 and TRBJ2-7, with 11 bases aligning to TRBD2. The germline V gene has CDR1 LNHDA and CDR2 SQIVND (reference sequence). V shed 3 bases, J shed 6 bases, and the junction held 7 bases outside the gene matches. The CDR3 covers 15 residues. The CDR3: CASSILAGGVSEQYF. In DNA form, the CDR3 reads TGTGCCAGTAGTATTCTAGCGGGAGGAGTAAGCGAGCAGTACTTC.

The chain recombines TRBV5-6 with TRBJ2-7; D gene ambiguous. This CDR3 has 12 amino acids. The germline CDR1 and CDR2 sequences are SGHDT and YYEEEE. With 0 bases removed from V and 6 bases from J, the gap between germline ends came to 7 bases. The DNA for the CDR3 is TGTGCCAGCAGCTTGGGGGGTCCCGAGCAGTACTTC. It specifies CASSLGGPEQYF.

The sample holds a few counts of this clone. CDR3 DNA: TGTGCCAGCAGCAAAGGAGGGGGAAATGAAAAACTGTTTTTT. Protein sequence: CASSKGGGNEKLFF. The V and J genes are TRBV7-3 and TRBJ1-4; tentative D call: TRBD1 (6 bases). The CDR3 consists of 14 residues. Germline-derived CDR1 and CDR2 are SGHTA and FQGTGA. With 5 bases removed from V and 5 bases from J, the gap between germline ends came to 12 bases.

The chain combines TRBV19 with TRBJ2-6; no reliable D call. Trimming took off 4 bases at V and 2 bases at J, with 6 bases between the two ends. Looked up from germline, CDR1 is LNHDA and CDR2 is SQIVND (reference sequence). The CDR3 has 14 amino acids. The CDR3, as DNA: TGTGCCAGTAGTAGGCTGGCTGGGGCCAACGTCCTGACTTTC. Residues: CASSRLAGANVLTF. Complete variable domain (other parts from reference TRBV19 and TRBJ2-6): DGGITQSPKYLFRKEGQNVTLSCEQNLNHDAMYWYRQDPGQGLRLIYYSQIVNDFQKGDIAEGYSVSREKKESFPLTVTSAQKNPTAFYLCASSRLAGANVLTFGAGSRLTVL.

J is TRBJ2-1 and V is TRBV19; D gene ambiguous. The CDR3 has 15 residues. V lost 6 bases, J lost 0 bases, and 12 bases lay in between. In germline, CDR1 is LNHDA, CDR2 SQIVND (reference sequence). CDR3 bases: TGTGCCAGTAGCCTTGCGCCTGGCTCCTACAATGAGCAGTTCTTC. Residues: CASSLAPGSYNEQFF.

The chain joins TRBV5-6 to TRBJ1-3; D perhaps matches TRBD1 (5 bases). This CDR3 spans 15 amino acids. CDR1 is SGHDT, CDR2 YYEEEE, per germline. V lost 3 bases, J lost 0 bases, and 10 bases lay in between. DNA for the CDR3: TGTGCCAGCAGCTCGGGACTGAGCTCTGGAAACACCATATATTTT. This codes for CASSSGLSSGNTIYF.

This clone is a singleton in its sample. The chain joins TRBV19 to TRBJ2-2; D possibly corresponds to TRBD2 (7 bases). Germline-derived CDR1 and CDR2 are LNHDA and SQIVND (reference sequence). V was trimmed by 7 bases and J by 4 bases, leaving 16 bases between them. The CDR3 spans 15 residues. CDR3 bases: TGTGCCAGTACCCTCGGGGGGCGACCCACCGGGGAGCTGTTTTTT. Its translation: CASTLGGRPTGELFF.

The rearrangement uses TRBV7-8 and TRBJ2-6; TRBD1 or TRBD2 may be the D gene (5 bases each). CDR3 length: 15 amino acids. CDR1 SGHVS and CDR2 FQNEAQ come from the germline V gene. The V gene lost 8 bases and the J gene lost 0 bases, with 11 bases spanning the gap. The CDR3 here is CASGTESSGANVLTF. The CDR3 DNA reads as TGTGCCAGCGGGACGGAGAGCTCTGGGGCCAACGTCCTGACTTTC.

The rearrangement uses TRBV9 and TRBJ1-6; D gene ambiguous. This CDR3 is built from 13 residues. V was pared by 3 bases and J by 9 bases, with 10 bases between. The germline V gene has CDR1 SGDLS and CDR2 YYNGEE. The CDR3 DNA sequence: TGTGCCAGCAGCGGGGATTTAGGTTCACCCCTCCACTTT. Protein sequence: CASSGDLGSPLHF. Full variable domain (rest looked up from reference TRBV9 and TRBJ1-6): DSGVTQTPKHLITATGQRVTLRCSPRSGDLSVYWYQQSLDQGLQFLIQYYNGEERAKGNILERFSAQQFPDLHSELNLSSLELGDSALYFCASSGDLGSPLHFGNGTRLTVT.

The chain recombines TRBV6-5 with TRBJ2-2; D is unclear. The V gene lost 2 bases and the J gene lost 3 bases, with 4 bases spanning the gap. This CDR3 is 13 amino acids long. Germline lookup yields CDR1 MNHEY and CDR2 SVGAGI. The CDR3 region has the DNA TGTGCCAGCAGTTACCGGCACACCGGGGAGCTGTTTTTT. Residues: CASSYRHTGELFF.

J is TRBJ1-1 and V is TRBV30; no clear D gene. Germline CDR1 reads GTSNPN; CDR2 reads SVGIG (reference sequence). Deletions cut 5 bases from V and 5 bases from J, with 9 bases between. This CDR3 spans 11 amino acids. DNA for the CDR3: TGTGCCTGGGTAAAGGTAACTGAAGCTTTCTTT. This sequence encodes CAWVKVTEAFF.